Listed here is a single T cell receptor (beta chain). Its antigen is unknown. It has no much larger one-base neighbor in the sample; base qualities were not kept. TCR beta repertoires were profiled from peripheral blood of more than ten young patients with multiple sclerosis to demonstrate the VDJtools post-analysis software. The multiple sclerosis patients were children and adolescents ranging in age from roughly 6 to 15 years. Libraries were made using PCR. The listed sequencing device is Illumina HiSeq 2500. Unique molecular identifiers were incorporated into TCR beta cDNA libraries to reduce PCR and sequencing biases. Every 1 to 10 million input T cells yielded 500,000 or so cDNA molecules, meaning each molecule approximated one T cell. The patient libraries were prepared and sequenced with the same protocol used for the earlier healthy control dataset. Within a given batch, samples were prepared together, multiplexed and sequenced on the same HiSeq lane. The authors' analysis ran thus. MIGEC was used to process the raw barcoded reads, and molecular identifier groups with only a single read were discarded before consensus assembly and CDR3 extraction. VDJtools was used for post-analysis of the clonotype tables, with diversity normalized by down-sampling every dataset to the smallest sample size. To correct batch-related cross-sample contamination, repertoire overlap clustering matched CDR3 amino acid sequences but not nucleotide sequences. In-frame beta chains were kept once TCRdb had trimmed the public reads at Q25 with fastp and called clones with MiXCR. Rows matching on CDR3 protein sequence are summarized as one entry with the most common DNA and genes. None of the V and J calls come from the authors' own analysis; TCRdb made them. The sample yields 820,000 or so distinct CDR3 sequences; approximately 50% were counted once. 4.6% of the sample goes to the ten largest clones.

CDR1 and CDR2 are read off the germline V gene as ENHRY and SYGVKD. Counted from cysteine to phenylalanine, this CDR3 has 13 amino acids. The retained sequence is limited to the CDR3, 39 bases, with the frame set at the first base. The junction shows trimming of 4 bases on V and 2 bases on J, plus 7 bases between the germline ends. The data derive from a study of post-analysis software for immune sequencing data (dated by TCRdb to between 2015 and 2017). Study-wide context: Relapsing-remitting, secondary progressive and progressive-relapsing multiple sclerosis were recorded as disease courses, and subtype annotation was lacking for some patients. Patient repertoires were compared against ten to eleven previously published healthy control repertoires from donors aged 6 to 25 years. A subset of samples was prepared in parallel using single-end sample barcoding, then pooled and co-amplified after Illumina adapter ligation. What the authors observed across the whole study: The control group was slightly older than the multiple sclerosis patient group. Compared with controls, multiple sclerosis patients had significantly lower normalized Chao1 diversity, a finding suggesting substantial peripheral T-cell clonal expansion. Significantly higher frequencies in patients than in controls were found for several TRBV segments, including TRBV5-6, TRBV5-1 and TRBV20-1. When samples were clustered directly using the F measure, samples prepared in the same batch co-clustered strongly, which prompted a batch-effect correction.

The chain is assembled from TRBV10-3 and TRBJ2-3, and possibly TRBD1, on 5 matching bases. The clonotype comes from a girl aged 5-17 years with multiple sclerosis. The material sequenced was blood. In nucleotides, the sequence is TGTGCCATCAGTGGACAGAACACAGATACGCAGTATTTT. The encoded protein is CAISGQNTDTQYF.